The entry below describes one T cell receptor (beta chain). Its cognate antigen is unknown. The sample is drawn from a study of identifying expanded T cells in peripheral blood. Collection occurred without any documented infections or immune events in donors. Sequencing was performed with immunoSEQ multiplex PCR; in TCRdb, only in-frame clones are kept and a portion is missing. The sample has about 86,000 clones, approximately 91% seen once. V was clipped by 7 bases and J by 1 base; unmatched bases: 6. This CDR3 has 14 amino acids. Germline CDR1 is GTSNPN and CDR2 is SVGIG (reference sequence). General study findings and limits: Two-week clone count variance significantly increased as total template count grew. Differentially abundant clones: around 1.2 between replicates, just under 17 at approximately two weeks, under 25 at four.

This chain links TRBV30 with TRBJ2-7, with TRBD1 identical over 11 bases. The specimen sequenced was blood. The clonotype was recovered from a person between 18 and 75 years old in good health. The CDR3 loop is CALRGQGGSYEQYF. The CDR3 coding sequence is TGTGCCTTGAGGGGACAGGGGGGATCCTACGAGCAGTACTTC.